These T cell receptor beta chains were read from a single sample in a study of T cells in localized non-small cell lung cancer. The data were produced by immunoSEQ multiplex PCR, yet TCRdb's version contains in-frame clones alone and is incomplete. Of around 1,400 clones in the sample, roughly 22% were seen once. The input for sequencing was normal lung tissue next to the tumor, taken before any cancer treatment. The receptors shown here come from a male donor at least 60 years old with stage I squamous cell lung carcinoma. The CDR3 runs from the conserved cysteine through the conserved F or W. The order of the fields is J gene, CDR3 length, D gene, clone size, V gene, CDR3 protein, CDR3 DNA. A D gene is named only where the DNA matches it firmly. Expanded clones are given a class, and other clones once, few, many or no size at all.

TRBJ2-5	14	TRBD1	few	TRBV6-8	CASSEGAGQETQYF	TGTGCCAGCAGTGAGGGGGCAGGTCAAGAGACCCAGTACTTC
TRBJ1-5	16	TRBD1	large	TRBV15	CATSREGTGGDQPQHF	TGTGCCACCAGCAGAGAGGGGACAGGGGGCGATCAGCCCCAGCATTTT
TRBJ1-5	15	TRBD1	-	TRBV11-3	CASSLLSQGGQPQHF	TGTGCCAGCAGCTTGTTGTCTCAGGGGGGCCAGCCCCAGCATTTT
TRBJ2-1	12	TRBD2	few	TRBV9	CASSTGTSEQFF	TGTGCCAGCAGCACCGGGACTAGTGAGCAGTTCTTC
TRBJ2-2	16	TRBD1	once	TRBV5-1	CASKPNRGQNTGELFF	TGCGCCAGCAAACCAAACAGGGGCCAGAACACCGGGGAGCTGTTTTTT
TRBJ1-2	14	-	-	TRBV28	CASSLPPTGYGYTF	TGTGCCAGCAGTTTACCCCCTACAGGCTATGGCTACACCTTC
TRBJ2-3	17	TRBD2	-	TRBV9	CASSVARSGRAADTQYF	TGTGCCAGCAGCGTAGCTAGGAGCGGGAGGGCTGCGGATACGCAGTATTTT
TRBJ2-2	14	-	-	TRBV6-8	CASKLAPNTGELFF	TGTGCCAGCAAACTAGCACCGAACACCGGGGAGCTGTTTTTT
TRBJ2-7	17	-	-	TRBV11-3	CASSSWAAGPNPYEQYF	TGTGCCAGCAGCTCATGGGCGGCGGGACCGAACCCCTACGAGCAGTACTTC
TRBJ2-3	18	TRBD2	-	TRBV18	CASSPLPSSGGGTDTQYF	TGTGCCAGCTCACCATTACCGTCCTCGGGAGGGGGCACAGATACGCAGTATTTT